The rows below give T cell receptor beta chains drawn from one sample of a study of cytomegalovirus exposure and HLA in healthy donors. Repertoires were generated with immunoSEQ multiplex PCR, while TCRdb's copy carries only in-frame clones and drops some. The sample holds 130,000 or so clones, about two thirds seen once. The sample consisted of PBMCs. These receptor sequences come from a man aged 35 to 55 in good health and CMV-seropositive. Each CDR3 is given with its conserved first and last residue. The order of the fields is J gene, D gene, clone size, V gene, CDR3 protein, CDR3 DNA. D genes are given only for firm matches. Some rows mark clone size as missing; the rest say once, few, many or name a class of expanded clone.

J gene: TRBJ2-1; D gene: TRBD2; clone size: NA; V gene: TRBV9; CDR3 protein: CASSFASGELQFF; CDR3 DNA: TGTGCCAGCAGCTTCGCTAGCGGGGAGTTGCAGTTCTTC
J gene: TRBJ1-1; D gene: TRBD1; clone size: NA; V gene: TRBV5-1; CDR3 protein: CASSQWTGIFTEAFF; CDR3 DNA: TGCGCCAGCAGCCAATGGACAGGGATTTTCACTGAAGCTTTCTTT
J gene: TRBJ1-2; D gene: NA; clone size: NA; V gene: TRBV27; CDR3 protein: CASSLSAGSIGYTF; CDR3 DNA: TGTGCCAGCAGTTTATCGGCGGGATCTATTGGCTACACCTTC
J gene: TRBJ2-7; D gene: TRBD2; clone size: NA; V gene: TRBV6-5; CDR3 protein: CASSYGTTTYEQYF; CDR3 DNA: TGTGCCAGCAGTTACGGGACTACTACCTACGAGCAGTACTTC
J gene: TRBJ1-2; D gene: NA; clone size: NA; V gene: TRBV7-9; CDR3 protein: CASRSGVGYTF; CDR3 DNA: TGTGCCAGCAGGTCAGGGGTCGGCTACACCTTC
J gene: TRBJ2-1; D gene: NA; clone size: NA; V gene: TRBV6-5; CDR3 protein: CASSSGGGDEQFF; CDR3 DNA: TGTGCCAGCAGTTCGGGGGGCGGGGATGAGCAGTTCTTC
J gene: TRBJ2-2; D gene: NA; clone size: NA; V gene: TRBV6-4; CDR3 protein: CASSSKNTGELFF; CDR3 DNA: TGTGCCAGCAGTTCAAAGAACACCGGGGAGCTGTTTTTT
J gene: TRBJ2-2; D gene: NA; clone size: NA; V gene: TRBV27; CDR3 protein: CASSSIVNTGELFF; CDR3 DNA: TGTGCCAGCAGTAGCATCGTTAACACCGGGGAGCTGTTTTTT
J gene: TRBJ1-5; D gene: NA; clone size: NA; V gene: TRBV28; CDR3 protein: CASSSPRGGRQPQHF; CDR3 DNA: TGTGCCAGCAGTTCCCCTAGGGGGGGCCGTCAGCCCCAGCATTTT
J gene: TRBJ2-2; D gene: NA; clone size: NA; V gene: TRBV27; CDR3 protein: CASTRWSTGELFF; CDR3 DNA: TGTGCCAGCACTAGGTGGTCCACCGGGGAGCTGTTTTTT
J gene: TRBJ2-7; D gene: TRBD2; clone size: NA; V gene: TRBV10-3; CDR3 protein: CAISDGGETYEQYF; CDR3 DNA: TGTGCCATCAGTGATGGGGGGGAAACCTACGAGCAGTACTTC
J gene: TRBJ1-2; D gene: TRBD1; clone size: NA; V gene: TRBV7-8; CDR3 protein: CASSLGQGNYGYTF; CDR3 DNA: TGTGCCAGCAGCCTCGGACAGGGGAACTATGGCTACACCTTC
J gene: TRBJ1-2; D gene: NA; clone size: few; V gene: TRBV28; CDR3 protein: CASSSGPGYTF; CDR3 DNA: TGTGCCAGCAGTTCGGGTCCCGGCTACACCTTC
J gene: TRBJ2-3; D gene: TRBD1; clone size: once; V gene: TRBV7-9; CDR3 protein: CAGSIGQATDTQYF; CDR3 DNA: TGTGCCGGCAGCATCGGACAGGCCACAGATACGCAGTATTTT
J gene: TRBJ1-6; D gene: TRBD1; clone size: NA; V gene: TRBV7-9; CDR3 protein: CASSPSRDRVSPLHF; CDR3 DNA: TGTGCCAGCAGCCCGTCCCGGGACAGGGTTTCACCCCTCCACTTT
J gene: TRBJ2-1; D gene: NA; clone size: NA; V gene: TRBV5-1; CDR3 protein: CASWRTASRAYNEQFF; CDR3 DNA: TGCGCCAGCTGGAGGACAGCTTCTCGAGCCTACAATGAGCAGTTCTTC
J gene: TRBJ2-5; D gene: TRBD1; clone size: NA; V gene: TRBV5-1; CDR3 protein: CASSLTGVETQYF; CDR3 DNA: TGCGCCAGCAGCCTGACAGGGGTAGAGACCCAGTACTTC
J gene: TRBJ2-7; D gene: TRBD2; clone size: few; V gene: TRBV19; CDR3 protein: CASSIQAGVSAYEQYF; CDR3 DNA: TGTGCCAGTAGTATTCAAGCGGGAGTGTCGGCCTACGAGCAGTACTTC
J gene: TRBJ1-1; D gene: NA; clone size: NA; V gene: TRBV10-3; CDR3 protein: CAISESREWAEAFF; CDR3 DNA: TGTGCCATCAGTGAGTCGAGGGAATGGGCTGAAGCTTTCTTT
J gene: TRBJ1-1; D gene: NA; clone size: NA; V gene: TRBV18; CDR3 protein: CASSPGSQGTEAFF; CDR3 DNA: TGTGCCAGCTCACCCGGTAGTCAGGGGACGGAAGCTTTCTTT
J gene: TRBJ2-3; D gene: TRBD2; clone size: NA; V gene: TRBV11-2; CDR3 protein: CASSLKLGLAGQDTQYF; CDR3 DNA: TGTGCCAGCAGCTTAAAATTGGGACTAGCGGGACAAGATACGCAGTATTTT
J gene: TRBJ2-7; D gene: TRBD1; clone size: NA; V gene: TRBV28; CDR3 protein: CASGYRGPSEQYF; CDR3 DNA: TGTGCCAGCGGGTACAGGGGTCCATCCGAGCAGTACTTC
J gene: TRBJ1-4; D gene: TRBD1; clone size: few; V gene: TRBV5-1; CDR3 protein: CASSSSGTAEEKLFF; CDR3 DNA: TGCGCCAGCAGCTCGTCCGGGACAGCGGAGGAAAAACTGTTTTTT
J gene: TRBJ1-1; D gene: TRBD1; clone size: NA; V gene: TRBV5-4; CDR3 protein: CASRKDRDRVSEAFF; CDR3 DNA: TGTGCCAGCAGAAAAGACCGGGACAGGGTATCTGAAGCTTTCTTT
J gene: TRBJ1-3; D gene: TRBD1; clone size: NA; V gene: TRBV19; CDR3 protein: CASSSQGGSSGNTIYF; CDR3 DNA: TGTGCCAGTAGTTCTCAAGGGGGCAGCTCTGGAAACACCATATATTTT
J gene: TRBJ2-1; D gene: TRBD2; clone size: NA; V gene: TRBV6-4; CDR3 protein: CASSPLAGADNEQFF; CDR3 DNA: TGTGCCAGCAGTCCACTAGCGGGGGCTGACAATGAGCAGTTCTTC
J gene: TRBJ1-6; D gene: NA; clone size: NA; V gene: TRBV15; CDR3 protein: CATSRGLGAHSPNSPLHF; CDR3 DNA: TGTGCCACCAGCAGAGGGTTGGGGGCCCACTCACCTAATTCACCCCTCCACTTT
J gene: TRBJ2-5; D gene: TRBD2; clone size: NA; V gene: TRBV7-2; CDR3 protein: CASSLALAGGKETQYF; CDR3 DNA: TGTGCCAGCAGCTTAGCACTAGCGGGGGGGAAAGAGACCCAGTACTTC
J gene: TRBJ1-1; D gene: NA; clone size: few; V gene: TRBV2; CDR3 protein: CASSERSGAFF; CDR3 DNA: TGTGCCAGCAGTGAGAGGTCCGGAGCTTTCTTT
J gene: TRBJ1-5; D gene: NA; clone size: NA; V gene: TRBV28; CDR3 protein: CASSLDRNQPQHF; CDR3 DNA: TGTGCCAGCAGTTTAGACAGGAATCAGCCCCAGCATTTT
J gene: TRBJ1-1; D gene: TRBD1; clone size: NA; V gene: TRBV29-1; CDR3 protein: CSVEDAGTGKRGEAFF; CDR3 DNA: TGCAGCGTTGAAGACGCGGGGACAGGGAAAAGGGGTGAAGCTTTCTTT
J gene: TRBJ1-4; D gene: NA; clone size: NA; V gene: TRBV29-1; CDR3 protein: CSVEDQRGRAEKLFF; CDR3 DNA: TGCAGCGTTGAAGATCAGCGGGGGAGGGCTGAAAAACTGTTTTTT
J gene: TRBJ1-1; D gene: TRBD1; clone size: NA; V gene: TRBV6-1; CDR3 protein: CASSTDRGRTEAFF; CDR3 DNA: TGTGCCAGCAGCACCGACAGGGGGAGGACTGAAGCTTTCTTT
J gene: TRBJ1-1; D gene: NA; clone size: few; V gene: TRBV28; CDR3 protein: CASSLLAENTEAFF; CDR3 DNA: TGTGCCAGCAGTTTATTGGCCGAGAACACTGAAGCTTTCTTT
J gene: TRBJ1-2; D gene: TRBD1; clone size: few; V gene: TRBV29-1; CDR3 protein: CSARGQAYGYTF; CDR3 DNA: TGCAGCGCCAGGGGACAGGCTTATGGCTACACCTTC
J gene: TRBJ2-3; D gene: NA; clone size: NA; V gene: TRBV27; CDR3 protein: CASSLYGYEGDTQYF; CDR3 DNA: TGTGCCAGCAGTTTATACGGGTATGAGGGAGATACGCAGTATTTT
J gene: TRBJ1-1; D gene: TRBD1; clone size: NA; V gene: TRBV6-5; CDR3 protein: CASSWGTVNTEAFF; CDR3 DNA: TGTGCCAGCAGTTGGGGGACAGTTAACACTGAAGCTTTCTTT
J gene: TRBJ2-3; D gene: TRBD2; clone size: NA; V gene: TRBV5-1; CDR3 protein: CASSRRTSGEDTQYF; CDR3 DNA: TGCGCCAGCAGCAGGCGGACTAGCGGGGAGGATACGCAGTATTTT
J gene: TRBJ1-4; D gene: NA; clone size: NA; V gene: TRBV10-1; CDR3 protein: CASSHGQFNEKLFF; CDR3 DNA: TGCGCCAGCAGCCACGGACAGTTTAATGAAAAACTGTTTTTT
J gene: TRBJ2-7; D gene: TRBD2; clone size: NA; V gene: TRBV5-1; CDR3 protein: CASNDLSGSDEQYF; CDR3 DNA: TGCGCCAGCAACGATCTTAGCGGGAGTGACGAGCAGTACTTC
J gene: TRBJ2-3; D gene: NA; clone size: NA; V gene: TRBV27; CDR3 protein: CATGGRVRDTQYF; CDR3 DNA: TGTGCCACAGGCGGGCGGGTTCGGGATACGCAGTATTTT
J gene: TRBJ2-1; D gene: TRBD2; clone size: once; V gene: TRBV6-1; CDR3 protein: CASSEALAGAYNEQFF; CDR3 DNA: TGTGCCAGCAGTGAAGCGCTGGCGGGGGCCTACAATGAGCAGTTCTTC
J gene: TRBJ2-7; D gene: TRBD1; clone size: NA; V gene: TRBV5-1; CDR3 protein: CASSTWTGFLYEQYF; CDR3 DNA: TGCGCCAGCAGCACCTGGACAGGGTTTCTCTACGAGCAGTACTTC
J gene: TRBJ1-6; D gene: NA; clone size: NA; V gene: TRBV6-5; CDR3 protein: CASRRGGAGRSPLHF; CDR3 DNA: TGTGCCAGCAGACGGGGGGGTGCCGGCCGTTCACCCCTCCACTTT
J gene: TRBJ1-1; D gene: NA; clone size: NA; V gene: TRBV20-1; CDR3 protein: CSASLRTEAFF; CDR3 DNA: TGCAGTGCCTCCCTTAGAACTGAAGCTTTCTTT
J gene: TRBJ1-2; D gene: NA; clone size: NA; V gene: TRBV9; CDR3 protein: CASSVDDGRGKNYGYTF; CDR3 DNA: TGTGCCAGCAGCGTAGATGACGGAAGGGGCAAAAACTATGGCTACACCTTC
J gene: TRBJ1-5; D gene: NA; clone size: NA; V gene: TRBV19; CDR3 protein: CASSIDLEHQPQHF; CDR3 DNA: TGTGCCAGTAGTATAGATTTGGAGCACCAGCCCCAGCATTTT
J gene: TRBJ2-1; D gene: NA; clone size: NA; V gene: TRBV9; CDR3 protein: CASSVRGGGYYNEQFF; CDR3 DNA: TGTGCCAGCAGCGTGAGGGGAGGTGGTTACTACAATGAGCAGTTCTTC
J gene: TRBJ1-6; D gene: NA; clone size: NA; V gene: TRBV27; CDR3 protein: CASKQGRGNSPLHF; CDR3 DNA: TGTGCCAGCAAACAGGGCAGGGGAAATTCACCCCTCCACTTT
J gene: TRBJ2-7; D gene: TRBD1; clone size: NA; V gene: TRBV18; CDR3 protein: CASSLGQGNEQYF; CDR3 DNA: TGTGCCAGCTCCTTAGGACAGGGCAACGAGCAGTACTTC
J gene: TRBJ1-6; D gene: NA; clone size: NA; V gene: TRBV10-2; CDR3 protein: CASSVQGPGNSPLHF; CDR3 DNA: TGCGCCAGCAGTGTTCAGGGGCCGGGTAATTCACCCCTCCACTTT
J gene: TRBJ2-3; D gene: TRBD1; clone size: NA; V gene: TRBV5-1; CDR3 protein: CASSPGTGVDTQYF; CDR3 DNA: TGCGCCAGCAGCCCCGGGACAGGGGTCGATACGCAGTATTTT
J gene: TRBJ1-2; D gene: NA; clone size: once; V gene: TRBV14; CDR3 protein: CASSQESENYGYTF; CDR3 DNA: TGTGCCAGCAGCCAAGAATCAGAAAACTATGGCTACACCTTC
J gene: TRBJ1-4; D gene: TRBD1; clone size: NA; V gene: TRBV28; CDR3 protein: CASSRQGRFEKLFF; CDR3 DNA: TGTGCCAGCAGCCGACAGGGTCGTTTTGAAAAACTGTTTTTT
J gene: TRBJ2-5; D gene: NA; clone size: once; V gene: TRBV29-1; CDR3 protein: CSGEQGAETQYF; CDR3 DNA: TGCAGCGGCGAACAGGGTGCAGAGACCCAGTACTTC
J gene: TRBJ2-1; D gene: NA; clone size: NA; V gene: TRBV2; CDR3 protein: CASERERGNEQFF; CDR3 DNA: TGTGCCAGCGAACGGGAGAGGGGCAATGAGCAGTTCTTC
J gene: TRBJ1-2; D gene: TRBD1; clone size: NA; V gene: TRBV28; CDR3 protein: CASNPSGTGFKNGYTF; CDR3 DNA: TGTGCCAGCAACCCGTCCGGGACAGGGTTCAAGAATGGCTACACCTTC